The 21 T cell receptor beta chains listed next were all sequenced from one sample in a study of human thymus T cells. The method was immunoSEQ multiplex PCR; TCRdb's version includes in-frame clones alone and lacks a portion of them. The table lists tens of thousands of clones, nearly 95% of them singletons, with about 0.12% in the top ten. Sample: blood. Receptor source: a boy under two years old with a congenital heart defect but otherwise immunologically healthy.

The rearrangement links TRBV14 to TRBJ1-2; possible D gene TRBD1, 5 bases. The CDR3 extends over 12 amino acids. The germline gives CDR1 SGHDN, CDR2 FVKESK. Trimming removed 4 bases at V and 5 bases at J, with 8 bases between. The CDR3 DNA follows: TGTGCCAGCAGCCGAGCAGGGTATGGCTACACCTTC. It codes for CASSRAGYGYTF.

V usage is TRBV15 and J usage is TRBJ2-3; D call uncertain. V lost 0 bases, J lost 6 bases, and 10 bases lay in between. CDR3 length: 14 amino acids. CDR1 and CDR2 from the germline V gene are LNHNV and YYDKDF (reference sequence). CDR3 region: CATSREYSRDTQYF. CDR3 sequence (DNA): TGTGCCACCAGCAGAGAGTATAGTAGGGATACGCAGTATTTT.

The chain has TRBV19 and TRBJ1-5; D gene uncertain. The CDR3 covers 13 residues. V lost 11 bases and J 1 base, leaving 12 bases between the germline ends. CDR1 LNHDA and CDR2 SQIVND come from the germline V gene (reference sequence). The CDR3: CASGLRSNQPQHF. Written as DNA, the CDR3 is TGTGCCTCAGGCCTCCGGAGCAATCAGCCCCAGCATTTT.

The V and J genes are TRBV13 and TRBJ2-3; D possibly corresponds to TRBD2 (5 bases). This CDR3 has 15 residues. V was cut by 6 bases and J by 2 bases, with 15 bases left in between. The germline V gene encodes CDR1 PRHDT and CDR2 FYEKMQ (reference sequence). The CDR3 coding sequence is TGTGCCAGCAGTATGGCTAGCCTTCTCACAGATACGCAGTATTTT. Translating gives CASSMASLLTDTQYF.

The genes are TRBV19 and TRBJ2-1, with 7 positions matching TRBD2. This CDR3 has 14 residues. The J segment lost 5 bases and the V segment lost 9 bases, leaving 10 bases of the junction unmatched. Germline loops: CDR1 LNHDA, CDR2 SQIVND (reference sequence). The CDR3, as DNA: TGTGCCAGCCAGGGAGGGGCTGGAAACAATGAGCAGTTCTTC. Amino acids: CASQGGAGNNEQFF.

The V gene is TRBV4-2, the J gene TRBJ2-2, with TRBD2 identical over 13 bases. V was clipped by 3 bases and J by 5 bases; unmatched bases: 6. The CDR3 spans 17 residues. Germline V CDR1 and CDR2: LGHNA, YNFKEQ. CDR3 coding DNA: TGTGCCAGCAGCCATACTAGCGGGGGGGCCATGACCGGGGAGCTGTTTTTT. This gives the protein CASSHTSGGAMTGELFF.

This chain joins TRBV27 and TRBJ2-1, with D unclear. Germline V gene lookup returns CDR1 MNHEY and CDR2 SMNVEV (reference sequence). CDR3 length: 14 amino acids. With 0 bases removed from V and 4 bases from J, the gap between germline ends came to 7 bases. The CDR3 sequence: CASSLSDGYNEQFF. CDR3 in DNA: TGTGCCAGCAGTTTATCGGACGGGTACAATGAGCAGTTCTTC.

The chain employs TRBV27 and TRBJ1-6; 9 bases align to TRBD1. The ends lost 2 bases at V and 10 bases at J; junction bases unmatched: 6. This CDR3 contains 15 residues. Looked up from germline, CDR1 is MNHEY and CDR2 is SMNVEV (reference sequence). CDR3 amino acids: CASSLIGTGISPLHF. The CDR3 DNA is TGTGCCAGCAGTTTAATCGGGACAGGGATCTCACCCCTCCACTTT.

The V call is TRBV7-9, the J call TRBJ2-7, with 11 bases identical to TRBD1. Looked up from germline, CDR1 is SEHNR and CDR2 is FQNEAQ (reference sequence). Trimming at V came to 2 bases and at J to 2 bases, leaving 5 bases not matched to a gene. The CDR3 is 16 amino acids. CDR3 bases: TGTGCCAGCAGCTTACCACCGGGACAGGGGGCCTACGAGCAGTACTTC. Amino acid sequence: CASSLPPGQGAYEQYF.

The chain joins TRBV7-2 to TRBJ2-3; D may correspond to TRBD1 or TRBD2 (6 bases each). The CDR3 loop spans 19 amino acids. V shed 2 bases and J shed 5 bases, with 26 bases lying between them. Looked up from germline, CDR1 is SGHTA and CDR2 is FQGNSA. The CDR3 coding sequence is TGTGCCAGCAGCTTATCGTCCAAGCGGTTTGGGGGGCTTAAAGATACGCAGTATTTT. Translated: CASSLSSKRFGGLKDTQYF.

This chain joins TRBV19 and TRBJ1-1, with D perhaps matching TRBD1 (6 bases). From germline, CDR1 is LNHDA and CDR2 SQIVND (reference sequence). V lost 3 bases, J lost 9 bases, and 11 bases lay in between. This CDR3 comprises 12 residues. CDR3 protein: CASSIGTGQAFF. The CDR3 DNA sequence: TGTGCCAGTAGTATTGGAACAGGGCAAGCTTTCTTT.

J is TRBJ2-2 and V is TRBV10-3; D gene uncertain. Germline loops: CDR1 ENHRY, CDR2 SYGVKD. The length of the CDR3 is 13 residues. Trimming removed 7 bases from V and 4 bases from J, with 10 bases in between. For the CDR3, the DNA is TGTGCCATCAAAAGGGTCGGCACCGGGGAGCTGTTTTTT. It translates to CAIKRVGTGELFF.

V usage is TRBV27 and J usage is TRBJ1-5, with no clear D. V dropped 5 bases and J dropped 6 bases, with 17 bases sitting between them. CDR3 length equals 15 residues. CDR1 and CDR2 from the germline V gene are MNHEY and SMNVEV (reference sequence). As DNA, the CDR3 is TGTGCCAGCAGTGTCGGCGCTATTGGCGGTCAGCCCCAGCATTTT. Its translation: CASSVGAIGGQPQHF.

The chain is built from TRBV27 and TRBJ2-7; D may be TRBD2 (5 bases). With 2 bases removed from V and 0 bases from J, the gap between germline ends came to 14 bases. This CDR3 is built from 16 residues. CDR1 is MNHEY, CDR2 SMNVEV, per germline (reference sequence). The CDR3 nucleotides are TGTGCCAGCAGTTTACGGCCGGGGTCTCCCTCCTACGAGCAGTACTTC. Protein sequence: CASSLRPGSPSYEQYF.

The chain couples TRBV9 to TRBJ2-3; 11 bases fit TRBD2. The CDR3 runs to 16 residues. Germline loops: CDR1 SGDLS, CDR2 YYNGEE. Trimming took 6 bases from V and 4 from J; bases not matched to a gene: 10. The CDR3 protein is CASTLSGSGGADTQYF. DNA of the CDR3: TGTGCCAGCACCTTAAGTGGTAGCGGGGGGGCAGATACGCAGTATTTT.

The chain is built from TRBV28 and TRBJ2-1; D uncertain. Trimming stripped 4 bases from V and 0 bases from J, with 4 bases between. The germline CDR1 and CDR2 sequences are MDHEN and SYDVKM. The CDR3 covers 13 residues. Here the CDR3 DNA reads TGTGCCAGCAGTTACTTCTCCTACAATGAGCAGTTCTTC. Protein product: CASSYFSYNEQFF.

The chain couples TRBV30 to TRBJ2-3; D not resolved. The CDR3 sequence is 12 residues long. V was trimmed by 0 bases and J by 4 bases, leaving 5 bases between them. The germline V gene encodes CDR1 GTSNPN and CDR2 SVGIG (reference sequence). CDR3 nucleotide sequence: TGTGCCTGGAGTGTAGGGCCAGATACGCAGTATTTT. Residues: CAWSVGPDTQYF.

The chain joins TRBV7-9 to TRBJ2-7; D is perhaps TRBD2 (6 bases). The V end lost 0 bases, the J end lost 3 bases, and 12 bases lay between the germline ends. This CDR3 region has 15 residues. Per the germline V gene, CDR1 is SEHNR and CDR2 is FQNEAQ (reference sequence). The CDR3 DNA follows: TGTGCCAGCAGCTTAGCGTCTAGCGCGGTCTACGAGCAGTACTTC. Translating it yields CASSLASSAVYEQYF.

The chain carries TRBV11-1 and TRBJ2-5; 9 bases agree with TRBD1. Looked up from germline, CDR1 is SGHAT and CDR2 is FQDESV (reference sequence). This CDR3 region has 18 residues. Trimming took 1 base from V and 5 from J; bases not matched to a gene: 14. The DNA of the CDR3 is TGTGCCAGCAGCTTAGTAGTGGGGACAGGGCTTCCAAGGGAGACCCAGTACTTC. As protein: CASSLVVGTGLPRETQYF.

The rearrangement links TRBV4-3 to TRBJ2-3; a weak D match, TRBD1 (6 bases). Germline values: CDR1 LGHNA, CDR2 YSLEER. This CDR3 has 16 residues. V was trimmed by 0 bases and J by 9 bases, leaving 19 bases between them. DNA for the CDR3: TGCGCCAGCAGCCAAGATCGACAGGAGAAATACAGAACGCAGTATTTT. It encodes CASSQDRQEKYRTQYF.

The genes are TRBV6-5 and TRBJ2-5; D is ambiguous. The ends were cut back, 3 bases at V and 4 bases at J, with 3 bases in the middle. The CDR3 is 11 amino acids. Germline V gene lookup returns CDR1 MNHEY and CDR2 SVGAGI. This CDR3 is CASSYAETQYF. Here the CDR3 DNA reads TGTGCCAGCAGTTATGCAGAGACCCAGTACTTC.